The next 29 T cell receptor beta chains were all read from a single sample in a study of blood T cell repertoires in COVID-19 (dated by TCRdb to between 2020 and 2021). Libraries were prepared through the immunoSEQ multiplex PCR assay. TCRdb obtained this table from immuneACCESS and retained in-frame rearrangements with V and J assigned. These tables miss some clones; where compared with another copy, unresolved V genes account for less than half of the shortfall, and the remainder is unexplained. A total of about 46,000 clones appear in this sample, about 88% of them only once. The ten most abundant clones make up approximately 3.1% of the sample. The specimen was PBMCs or T cells enriched from blood (not recorded which). The receptor source for this set is a woman aged 50 to 60 who had recovered from COVID-19.

The chain uses TRBV20-1 and TRBJ2-5, with 8 bases aligning to TRBD2. V shed 3 bases and J 2 bases; nucleotides not matched to a gene: 5. The CDR3 is 14 residues long. Germline V gives CDR1 DFQATT, CDR2 SNEGSKA (reference sequence). The chain's CDR3 is CSASLVAGQETQYF. CDR3 bases: TGCAGTGCTAGTTTGGTAGCGGGGCAAGAGACCCAGTACTTC.

The chain uses TRBV28 and TRBJ2-5, with D perhaps TRBD2 (6 bases). The germline V gene encodes CDR1 MDHEN and CDR2 SYDVKM. The CDR3 contains 13 residues. Between the trimmed V and J ends, which lost 6 bases and 5 bases, there was a span of 13 bases. CDR3 sequence reads: CASRTYAGETQYF. The CDR3, as DNA: TGTGCCAGCAGAACCTACGCGGGGGAGACCCAGTACTTC.

This chain connects TRBV9 to TRBJ2-3; 14 bases align to TRBD2. The CDR3 consists of 18 residues. Germline-derived CDR1 and CDR2 are SGDLS and YYNGEE. J was trimmed by 2 bases and V by 4 bases; bases with no gene match: 9. The CDR3: CASSSRLAGGLNTDTQYF. The CDR3 DNA reads TGTGCCAGCAGCTCCCGACTAGCGGGAGGGCTAAACACAGATACGCAGTATTTT.

The chain has TRBV5-5 and TRBJ2-7; D unresolved. This CDR3 is 14 amino acids long. Trimming removed 1 base at V and 6 bases at J, with 14 bases between. Looked up from germline, CDR1 is SGHKS and CDR2 is YYEKEE (reference sequence). As DNA, the CDR3 is TGTGCCAGCAGCTTGTTAGTGGCGGCTAGCGAGCAGTACTTC. This encodes CASSLLVAASEQYF.

The chain has TRBV7-3 and TRBJ1-6; no clear D gene. CDR3 length equals 16 residues. Trimming shortened V by 2 bases and J by 8 bases, and 16 bases separated the two germline ends. The germline CDR1 and CDR2 sequences are SGHTA and FQGTGA. The chain's CDR3 is CASSLGPGSGYSPLHF. In DNA, the CDR3 is TGTGCCAGCAGCTTAGGGCCGGGTTCGGGGTATTCACCCCTCCACTTT.

The V gene is TRBV5-4, the J gene TRBJ1-2, with TRBD1 matching over 10 bases. Germline V gene sequence: CDR1 SGHNT, CDR2 YYREEE (reference sequence). The length of the CDR3 is 15 residues. After removal of 0 bases from V and 2 bases from J, the junction contained 1 base not matched to a gene. The CDR3 DNA is TGTGCCAGCAGCTTGGGGGGACAGGGGAACTATGGCTACACCTTC. Translation gives CASSLGGQGNYGYTF. The full variable domain, with the rest looked up from reference TRBV5-4 and TRBJ1-2, is ETGVTQSPTHLIKTRGQQVTLRCSSQSGHNTVSWYQQALGQGPQFIFQYYREEENGRGNFPPRFSGLQFPNYSSELNVNALELDDSALYLCASSLGGQGNYGYTFGSGTRLTVV.

The chain joins TRBV11-2 to TRBJ2-5, with 7 positions matching TRBD1. Germline CDR1 reads SGHAT; CDR2 reads FQNNGV. The CDR3 has 14 amino acids. V lost 5 bases, J lost 5 bases, and 8 bases stayed unmatched. The CDR3 DNA reads TGTGCCAGCAGCCCGACAGGGCTTCTGGAGACCCAGTACTTC. Its translation: CASSPTGLLETQYF.

In nucleotides, the CDR3 is TGTGCCAGCAGTTCCGGACAGGGGGCTAATCAGCCCCAGCATTTT. Translating it yields CASSSGQGANQPQHF. The rearrangement joins TRBV28 to TRBJ1-5; 11 bases map to TRBD1. Trimming removed 4 bases from V and 4 bases from J; junction bases left unmatched: 3. Germline V CDR1 and CDR2: MDHEN, SYDVKM. The CDR3 is 15 residues long. The whole variable domain, filled in from reference TRBV28 and TRBJ1-5, reads DVKVTQSSRYLVKRTGEKVFLECVQDMDHENMFWYRQDPGLGLRLIYFSYDVKMKEKGDIPEGYSVSREKKERFSLILESASTNQTSMYLCASSSGQGANQPQHFGDGTRLSIL.

The chain joins TRBV6-6 to TRBJ2-7; 10 positions match TRBD1. With V trimmed by 2 bases and J by 2 bases, 3 bases remained unmatched. Germline values: CDR1 MNHNY, CDR2 SVGAGI (reference sequence). The CDR3 contains 15 residues. CDR3 protein: CASSYIGTGAYEQYF. In DNA, the CDR3 is TGTGCCAGCAGTTACATTGGGACAGGGGCCTACGAGCAGTACTTC.

This rearrangement joins TRBV2 to TRBJ2-1, with 12 bases lining up with TRBD2. From germline, CDR1 is SNHLY and CDR2 FYNNEI. This CDR3 is built from 15 residues. Losses at the gene ends were 7 bases for V and 12 bases for J; bases not matched to a gene: 13. DNA for the CDR3: TGTGCCAGCACCTTGGGACTAGCGGGCGTAGGGGGGCAGTTCTTC. It is translated as CASTLGLAGVGGQFF.

This chain uses TRBV3-1 (or the pseudogene TRBV3-2) with TRBJ1-4, with 9 nucleotides matching TRBD1. The CDR3 consists of 17 residues. From germline, CDR1 is LGHDT and CDR2 YNNKEL (reference sequence). The V segment lost 2 bases and the J segment 3 bases; nucleotides outside the gene matches: 7. The CDR3 region is CASSQPGQGLANEKLFF. Here the CDR3 DNA reads TGTGCCAGCAGCCAACCGGGACAGGGCCTTGCTAATGAAAAACTGTTTTTT.

The V and J genes are TRBV19 and TRBJ1-5; 8 bases fit TRBD1. The CDR3 spans 15 residues. Looked up from germline, CDR1 is LNHDA and CDR2 is SQIVND (reference sequence). V lost 2 bases and J lost 6; bases outside the gene matches: 6. Here the CDR3 reads CASSIMAGTGQPQHF. Here the CDR3 DNA reads TGTGCCAGTAGTATAATGGCGGGGACAGGTCAGCCCCAGCATTTT.

V and J are TRBV30 and TRBJ1-1, with 7 positions matching TRBD1. The ends lost 4 bases at V and 6 bases at J; junction bases unmatched: 20. CDR1 is GTSNPN and CDR2 is SVGIG in the germline V gene (reference sequence). The CDR3 runs 17 residues. The CDR3 sequence is CAWISPVGQSSFPEAFF. The CDR3 coding sequence is TGTGCCTGGATATCCCCGGTGGGACAGTCTTCCTTTCCTGAAGCTTTCTTT. Full variable domain (outside the CDR3, taken from reference TRBV30 and TRBJ1-1): SQTIHQWPATLVQPVGSPLSLECTVEGTSNPNLYWYRQAAGRGLQLLFYSVGIGQISSEVPQNLSASRPQDRQFILSSKKLLLSDSGFYLCAWISPVGQSSFPEAFFGQGTRLTVV.

This clone was observed a single time. The rearrangement uses TRBV6-5 and TRBJ2-2; a possible D gene is TRBD2 (6 bases). V shed 2 bases and J shed 4 bases, with 11 bases lying between them. The CDR3 covers 15 residues. CDR1 MNHEY and CDR2 SVGAGI come from the germline V gene. CDR3 coding DNA: TGTGCCAGCAGTTACAGGAGGGGCTCCACCGGGGAGCTGTTTTTT. Translating gives CASSYRRGSTGELFF.

The chain employs TRBV5-5 and TRBJ2-7; 7 bases line up with TRBD2. Germline CDR1 SGHKS, CDR2 YYEKEE (reference sequence). This CDR3 is 15 amino acids long. Unmatched junction bases numbered 10, after V lost 0 bases and J lost 7 bases. CDR3 nucleotides: TGTGCCAGCAGCTTGGAGCGGGACTCGAGAGGGGAGCAGTACTTC. Its protein product is CASSLERDSRGEQYF.

The chain uses TRBV5-1 and TRBJ2-2; no clear D gene. Germline loops: CDR1 SGHRS, CDR2 YFSETQ. The ends were cut back, 0 bases at V and 5 bases at J, with 11 bases in the middle. The CDR3 runs to 15 residues. In DNA form, the CDR3 reads TGCGCCAGCAGCTTGGTCCAGACAAAAACCGGGGAGCTGTTTTTT. Its protein product is CASSLVQTKTGELFF.

The J gene is TRBJ2-4, the V gene TRBV7-2, with D tentatively TRBD2 (6 bases). The germline gives CDR1 SGHTA, CDR2 FQGNSA. V shed 6 bases and J shed 6 bases, with 18 bases lying between them. This CDR3 contains 15 residues. DNA of the CDR3: TGTGCCAGCAGTCCTTACCAAGCGGGCATAAACATTCAGTACTTC. Translated: CASSPYQAGINIQYF.

This clone has a single count. The chain couples TRBV3-1 (or the pseudogene TRBV3-2) to TRBJ1-2; tentatively, D is TRBD1 (5 bases). Germline lookup yields CDR1 LGHDT and CDR2 YNNKEL (reference sequence). CDR3 size: 16 residues. The ends were cut back, 0 bases at V and 1 base at J, with 12 bases in the middle. CDR3 bases: TGTGCCAGCAGCCAAGACCCCTTAAGGGGTAACTATGGCTACACCTTC. Its translation is CASSQDPLRGNYGYTF.

The chain recombines TRBV19 with TRBJ1-5, with D possibly matching TRBD1 (6 bases). This CDR3 spans 12 amino acids. CDR1 LNHDA and CDR2 SQIVND come from the germline V gene (reference sequence). V dropped 8 bases and J dropped 6 bases, with 11 bases sitting between them. For the CDR3, the DNA is TGTGCCAGTTGGGGGGGCGGTCAGCCCCAGCATTTT. Protein sequence: CASWGGGQPQHF.

The chain carries TRBV5-5 and TRBJ1-1, with 9 bases matching TRBD1. The V gene's germline CDR1 is SGHKS and CDR2 YYEKEE (reference sequence). Trimming cost V 0 bases and J 6 bases; bases outside gene matches: 3. This CDR3 is 14 amino acids long. CDR3 protein: CASSLGTGAPEAFF. The CDR3 DNA is TGTGCCAGCAGCTTGGGGACAGGGGCCCCTGAAGCTTTCTTT.

The chain joins TRBV19 to TRBJ1-4; D may be TRBD1 (6 bases). Germline lookup yields CDR1 LNHDA and CDR2 SQIVND (reference sequence). The CDR3 consists of 15 residues. V was pared by 5 bases and J by 6 bases, with 16 bases between. This CDR3 is CASSANRAGDEKLFF. Written as DNA, the CDR3 is TGTGCCAGTAGTGCCAACAGGGCGGGGGATGAAAAACTGTTTTTT.

This chain uses TRBV5-4 with TRBJ2-7; D call uncertain. Trimming pared 0 bases from V and 0 bases from J, leaving 4 bases between. The length of the CDR3 is 13 residues. CDR1 SGHNT and CDR2 YYREEE come from the germline V gene (reference sequence). The DNA of the CDR3 is TGTGCCAGCAGCTTGGAGAGCTCCTACGAGCAGTACTTC. The encoded protein is CASSLESSYEQYF.

This rearrangement joins TRBV5-1 to TRBJ2-2; no firm D call. Germline values: CDR1 SGHRS, CDR2 YFSETQ. The CDR3 covers 14 residues. V was clipped by 6 bases and J by 7 bases, with 16 bases between them. This CDR3 reads CASTVSSLNGELFF. Written as DNA, the CDR3 is TGCGCCAGCACCGTTTCGAGCCTTAACGGGGAGCTGTTTTTT.

The chain employs TRBV18 and TRBJ1-5; TRBD1 aligns across 11 bases. The ends lost 4 bases at V and 5 bases at J; junction bases unmatched: 1. Looked up from germline, CDR1 is KGHSH and CDR2 is LQKENI. The CDR3 has 14 amino acids. This chain's CDR3 is CASSRDRGDQPQHF. CDR3 bases: TGTGCCAGCTCACGGGACAGGGGGGATCAGCCCCAGCATTTT.

This chain uses TRBV9 with TRBJ2-3; 8 nucleotides line up with TRBD1. The CDR3 length is 14 residues. Germline assignment: CDR1 SGDLS and CDR2 YYNGEE. V dropped 6 bases and J dropped 0; count of bases not matched to a gene: 3. The CDR3 nucleotides are TGTGCCAGCAACCGACAGGGGAGCACAGATACGCAGTATTTT. Translating it yields CASNRQGSTDTQYF.

V and J are TRBV18 and TRBJ2-2, with TRBD2 identical over 7 bases. This CDR3 region has 15 residues. The ends lost 2 bases at V and 4 bases at J; junction bases unmatched: 4. CDR1 KGHSH and CDR2 LQKENI come from the germline V gene. The CDR3 DNA reads TGTGCCAGCTCACCATCGGCGGGAGCCACCGGGGAGCTGTTTTTT. It yields the protein CASSPSAGATGELFF.

The chain has TRBV19 and TRBJ1-3; 10 bases are a match to TRBD1. The germline V gene encodes CDR1 LNHDA and CDR2 SQIVND (reference sequence). Losses at the gene ends were 9 bases for V and 5 bases for J; bases not matched to a gene: 7. The CDR3 is 14 amino acids. For the CDR3, the DNA is TGTGCCAGCCGGGACAGGGGTCAACGAAACACCATATATTTT. Translated: CASRDRGQRNTIYF. Full variable domain (rest looked up from reference TRBV19 and TRBJ1-3): DGGITQSPKYLFRKEGQNVTLSCEQNLNHDAMYWYRQDPGQGLRLIYYSQIVNDFQKGDIAEGYSVSREKKESFPLTVTSAQKNPTAFYLCASRDRGQRNTIYFGEGSWLTVV.

This clone was counted a single time. V gene TRBV6-2 or TRBV6-3 combines with J gene TRBJ2-5, with TRBD2 matching 7 bases. Per the germline V gene, CDR1 is MNHEY and CDR2 is SVGEGT. The CDR3 is 16 residues long. V was clipped by 2 bases and J by 1 base; unmatched bases: 7. The CDR3 here is CASSYPEREGQETQYF. The DNA for the CDR3 is TGTGCCAGCAGTTACCCGGAGCGGGAAGGCCAAGAGACCCAGTACTTC.

The V gene is TRBV28, the J gene TRBJ2-5; 9 bases are shared with TRBD1. The CDR3 runs 13 residues. V shed 5 bases and J 7 bases; nucleotides not matched to a gene: 5. Germline assignment: CDR1 MDHEN and CDR2 SYDVKM. Written as DNA, the CDR3 is TGTGCCAGCAGTCCGTCGACAGGGGGGACCCAGTACTTC. This codes for CASSPSTGGTQYF.